This T cell receptor (beta chain) stems from a study of blood T cell repertoires in COVID-19. In germline, CDR1 is SGHTA, CDR2 FQGNSA. This CDR3 contains 17 residues. V shed 5 bases and J 6 bases; nucleotides not matched to a gene: 16. Only one count was recorded for this clone. Produced via immunoSEQ multiplex PCR; TCRdb's table is partial and in-frame only. This sample carries approximately 200,000 clones, approximately 85% of them seen once, and the ten largest clones take under 9.5%. Sequencing was done on a sample of PBMCs or T cells enriched from blood (not recorded which). The chain has TRBV7-2 and TRBJ2-7; 10 bases fit TRBD2. This sequence originates from a woman younger than 45 who had recovered from COVID-19. The CDR3 spells CASSRVVAGGPMGEQYF. The CDR3 DNA follows: TGTGCCAGCAGCCGGGTAGTAGCGGGAGGCCCAATGGGCGAGCAGTACTTC.